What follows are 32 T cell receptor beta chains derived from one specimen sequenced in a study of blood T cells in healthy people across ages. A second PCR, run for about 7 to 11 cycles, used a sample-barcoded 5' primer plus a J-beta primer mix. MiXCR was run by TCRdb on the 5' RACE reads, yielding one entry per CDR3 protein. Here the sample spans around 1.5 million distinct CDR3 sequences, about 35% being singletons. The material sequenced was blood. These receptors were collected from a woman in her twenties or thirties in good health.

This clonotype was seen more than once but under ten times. The CDR3 coding sequence is TGCAGTGCTAGGAGGGCCAAGGATAATTCACCCCTCCACTTT. Amino acids: CSARRAKDNSPLHF. The chain combines TRBV20-1 with TRBJ1-6, with D unclear. Deletions cut 3 bases from V and 5 bases from J, with 11 bases between. Germline loops: CDR1 DFQATT, CDR2 SNEGSKA (reference sequence). There are 14 residues in the CDR3.

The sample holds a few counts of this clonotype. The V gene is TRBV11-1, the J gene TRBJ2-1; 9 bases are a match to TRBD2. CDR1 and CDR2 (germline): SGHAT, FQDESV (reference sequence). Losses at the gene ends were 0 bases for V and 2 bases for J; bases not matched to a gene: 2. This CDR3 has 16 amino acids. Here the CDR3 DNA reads TGTGCCAGCAGCTTAGCGCGACTAGCGGCCTACAATGAGCAGTTCTTC. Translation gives CASSLARLAAYNEQFF. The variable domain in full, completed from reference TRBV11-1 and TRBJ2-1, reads EAEVAQSPRYKITEKSQAVAFWCDPISGHATLYWYRQILGQGPELLVQFQDESVVDDSQLPKDRFSAERLKGVDSTLKIQPAELGDSAMYLCASSLARLAAYNEQFFGPGTRLTVL.

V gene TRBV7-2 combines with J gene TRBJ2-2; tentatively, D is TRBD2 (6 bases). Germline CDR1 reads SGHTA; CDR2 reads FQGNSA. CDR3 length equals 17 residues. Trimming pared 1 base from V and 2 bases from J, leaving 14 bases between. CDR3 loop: CASSLGVVAENTGELFF. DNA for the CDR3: TGTGCCAGCAGCTTAGGGGTGGTAGCGGAAAACACCGGGGAGCTGTTTTTT. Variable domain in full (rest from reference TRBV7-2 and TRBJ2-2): GAGVSQSPSNKVTEKGKDVELRCDPISGHTALYWYRQSLGQGLEFLIYFQGNSAPDKSGLPSDRFSAERTGGSVSTLTIQRTQQEDSAVYLCASSLGVVAENTGELFFGEGSRLTVL.

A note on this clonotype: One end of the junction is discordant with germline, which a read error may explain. CDR3 protein: CASSFLAGSETRYF. CDR3 coding DNA: TGTGCCAGCAGTTTCTTGGCAGGGTCGGAGACCCGGTACTTC. The chain uses TRBV27 and TRBJ2-5, with TRBD1 as a possible D gene (5 bases). The CDR3 has 14 amino acids. From germline, CDR1 is MNHEY and CDR2 SMNVEV (reference sequence).

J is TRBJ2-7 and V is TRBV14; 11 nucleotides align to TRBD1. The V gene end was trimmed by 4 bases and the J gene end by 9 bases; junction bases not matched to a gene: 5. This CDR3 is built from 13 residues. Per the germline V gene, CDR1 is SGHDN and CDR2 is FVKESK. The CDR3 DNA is TGTGCCAGCAGCCCGGACAGGGGGCTCGGGCAGTACTTC. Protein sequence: CASSPDRGLGQYF.

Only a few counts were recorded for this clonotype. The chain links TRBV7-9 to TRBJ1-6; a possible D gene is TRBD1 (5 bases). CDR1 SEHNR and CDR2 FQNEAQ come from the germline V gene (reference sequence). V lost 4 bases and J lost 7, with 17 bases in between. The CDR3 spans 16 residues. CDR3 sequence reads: CASSSTTGAGNSPLHF. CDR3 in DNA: TGTGCCAGCAGCTCCACCACCGGGGCCGGGAATTCACCCCTCCACTTT.

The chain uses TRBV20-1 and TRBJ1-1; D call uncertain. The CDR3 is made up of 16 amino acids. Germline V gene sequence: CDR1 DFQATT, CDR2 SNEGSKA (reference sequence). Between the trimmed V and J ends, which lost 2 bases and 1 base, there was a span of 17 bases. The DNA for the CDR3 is TGCAGTGCTAGAACAATGGGAGGGCTGGGGAACACTGAAGCTTTCTTT. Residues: CSARTMGGLGNTEAFF.

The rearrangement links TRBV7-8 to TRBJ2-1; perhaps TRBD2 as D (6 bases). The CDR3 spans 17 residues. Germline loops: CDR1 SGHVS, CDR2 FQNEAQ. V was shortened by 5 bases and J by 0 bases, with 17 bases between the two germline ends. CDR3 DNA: TGTGCCAGCAGCCATAAAATCCTAGCGTTCTCCTACAATGAGCAGTTCTTC. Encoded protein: CASSHKILAFSYNEQFF.

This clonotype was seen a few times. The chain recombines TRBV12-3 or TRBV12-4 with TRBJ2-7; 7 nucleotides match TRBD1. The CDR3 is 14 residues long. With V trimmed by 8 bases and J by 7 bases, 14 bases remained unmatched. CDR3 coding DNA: TGTGCCAGCTCGTCAGGGGGTGGGTCAGGGGAGCAGTACTTC. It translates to CASSSGGGSGEQYF.

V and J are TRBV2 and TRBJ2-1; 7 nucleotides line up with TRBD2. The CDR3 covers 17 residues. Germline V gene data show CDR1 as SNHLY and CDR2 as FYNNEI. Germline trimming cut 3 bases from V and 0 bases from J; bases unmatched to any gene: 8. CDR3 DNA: TGTGCCAGCAGTGATATTGACGGGGGGAGCTCCTACAATGAGCAGTTCTTC. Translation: CASSDIDGGSSYNEQFF.

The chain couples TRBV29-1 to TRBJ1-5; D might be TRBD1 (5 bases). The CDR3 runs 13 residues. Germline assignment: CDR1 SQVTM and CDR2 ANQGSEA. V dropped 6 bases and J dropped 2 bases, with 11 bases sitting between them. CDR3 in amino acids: CSVESGGNQPQHF. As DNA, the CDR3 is TGCAGCGTGGAGTCGGGGGGCAATCAGCCCCAGCATTTT.

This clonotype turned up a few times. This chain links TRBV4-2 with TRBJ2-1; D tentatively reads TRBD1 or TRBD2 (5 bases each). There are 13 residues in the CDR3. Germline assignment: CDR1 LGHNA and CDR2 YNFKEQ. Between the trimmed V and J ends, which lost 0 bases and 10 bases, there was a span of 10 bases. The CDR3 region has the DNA TGTGCCAGCAGCCAAGAGACAGAGCGGGAGCAGTTCTTC. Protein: CASSQETEREQFF.

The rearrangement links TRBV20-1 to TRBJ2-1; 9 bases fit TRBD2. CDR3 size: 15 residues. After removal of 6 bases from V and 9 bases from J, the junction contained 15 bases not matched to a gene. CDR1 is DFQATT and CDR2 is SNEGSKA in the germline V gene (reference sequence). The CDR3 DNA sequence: TGCAGTGCCAAGGGACTAGCACCCGTTTTGAGTGAGCAGTTCTTC. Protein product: CSAKGLAPVLSEQFF.

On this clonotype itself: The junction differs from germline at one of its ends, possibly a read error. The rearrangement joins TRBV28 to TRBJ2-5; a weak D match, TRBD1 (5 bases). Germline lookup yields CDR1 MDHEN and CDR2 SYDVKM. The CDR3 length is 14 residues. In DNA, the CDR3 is TGTACCAGCACCCAGGACACGTACCAAGAGACCCAGTACTTC. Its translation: CTSTQDTYQETQYF.

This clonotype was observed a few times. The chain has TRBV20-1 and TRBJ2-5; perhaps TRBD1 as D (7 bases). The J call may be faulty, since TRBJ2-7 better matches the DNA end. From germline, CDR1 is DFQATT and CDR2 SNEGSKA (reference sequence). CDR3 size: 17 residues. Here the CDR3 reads CSARGPDMRQGGSEQYF. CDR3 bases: TGCAGTGCTAGGGGGCCTGATATGCGCCAGGGGGGTAGCGAGCAGTACTTC.

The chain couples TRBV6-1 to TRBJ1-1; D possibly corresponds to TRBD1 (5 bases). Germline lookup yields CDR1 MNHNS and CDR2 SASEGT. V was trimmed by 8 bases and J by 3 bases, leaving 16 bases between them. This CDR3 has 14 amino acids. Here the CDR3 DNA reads TGTGCCAGCTTACAAGGTGGGGCTGACACTGAAGCTTTCTTT. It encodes CASLQGGADTEAFF.

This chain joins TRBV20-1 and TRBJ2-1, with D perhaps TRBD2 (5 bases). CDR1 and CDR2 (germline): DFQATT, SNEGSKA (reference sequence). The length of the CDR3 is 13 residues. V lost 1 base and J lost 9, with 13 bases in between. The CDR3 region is CSARAFGEFEQFF. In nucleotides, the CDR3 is TGCAGTGCTAGAGCCTTCGGGGAGTTTGAGCAGTTCTTC.

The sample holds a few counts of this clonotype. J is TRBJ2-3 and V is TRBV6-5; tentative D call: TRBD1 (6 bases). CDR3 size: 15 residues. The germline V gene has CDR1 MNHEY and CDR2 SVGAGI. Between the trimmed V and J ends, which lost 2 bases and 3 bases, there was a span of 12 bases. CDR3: CASSYAQGLTDTQYF. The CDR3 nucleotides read TGTGCCAGCAGTTACGCCCAGGGGTTAACAGATACGCAGTATTTT.

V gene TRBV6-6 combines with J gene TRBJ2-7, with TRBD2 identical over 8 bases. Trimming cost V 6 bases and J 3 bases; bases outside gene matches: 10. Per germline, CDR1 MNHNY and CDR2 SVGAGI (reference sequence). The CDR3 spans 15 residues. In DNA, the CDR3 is TGTGCCAGCAGGAATCCAAGCGGGAGAGGCTACGAGCAGTACTTC. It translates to CASRNPSGRGYEQYF.

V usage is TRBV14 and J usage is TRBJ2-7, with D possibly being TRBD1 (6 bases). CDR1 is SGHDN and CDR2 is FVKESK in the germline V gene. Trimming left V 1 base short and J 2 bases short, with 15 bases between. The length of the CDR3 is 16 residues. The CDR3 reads CASSQVIRGQTYEQYF. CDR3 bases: TGTGCCAGCAGCCAAGTTATCAGGGGTCAAACCTACGAGCAGTACTTC.

The CDR3 region has the DNA TGCAGTGCTAGGGCGGACATTCAGCCCCAGCATTTT. It is translated as CSARADIQPQHF. The chain couples TRBV20-1 to TRBJ1-5; D possibly corresponds to TRBD1 (5 bases). The CDR3 is 12 amino acids. The germline V and J ends were trimmed by 3 bases and 6 bases, with 9 bases remaining between them. CDR1 is DFQATT, CDR2 SNEGSKA, per germline (reference sequence).

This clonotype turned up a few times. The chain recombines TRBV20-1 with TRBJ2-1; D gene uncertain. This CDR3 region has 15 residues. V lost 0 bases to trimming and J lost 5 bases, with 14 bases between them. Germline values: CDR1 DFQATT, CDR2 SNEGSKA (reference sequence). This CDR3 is CSARDRQGPHNEQFF. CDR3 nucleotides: TGCAGTGCTAGAGATCGACAAGGGCCCCACAATGAGCAGTTCTTC.

The CDR3 DNA reads as TGTGCCACCAGCCAGATCGGTTCCGTGCATGCCGGGGAGCTGTTTTTT. Translating gives CATSQIGSVHAGELFF. The gene calls are TRBV15 and TRBJ2-2; D is unresolved. Trimming stripped 5 bases from V and 6 bases from J, with 19 bases between. CDR1 LNHNV and CDR2 YYDKDF come from the germline V gene (reference sequence). This CDR3 has 16 residues. The whole variable domain, remainder taken from reference TRBV15 and TRBJ2-2, is DAMVIQNPRYQVTQFGKPVTLSCSQTLNHNVMYWYQQKSSQAPKLLFHYYDKDFNNEADTPDNFQSRRPNTSFCFLDIRSPGLGDTAMYLCATSQIGSVHAGELFFGEGSRLTVL.

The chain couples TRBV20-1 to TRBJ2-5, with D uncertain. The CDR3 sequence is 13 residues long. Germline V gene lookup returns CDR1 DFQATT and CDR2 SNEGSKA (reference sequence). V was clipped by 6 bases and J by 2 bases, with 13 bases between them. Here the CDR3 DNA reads TGCAGTGCCAACCAAGCAAGTCAAGAGACCCAGTACTTC. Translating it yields CSANQASQETQYF.

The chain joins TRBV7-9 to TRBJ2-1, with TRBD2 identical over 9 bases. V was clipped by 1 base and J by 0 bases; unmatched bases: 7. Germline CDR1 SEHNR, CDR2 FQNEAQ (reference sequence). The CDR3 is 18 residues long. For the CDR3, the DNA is TGTGCCAGCAGCTTAGTTCTGGTTAGCGGGAGCTCCTACAATGAGCAGTTCTTC. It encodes CASSLVLVSGSSYNEQFF. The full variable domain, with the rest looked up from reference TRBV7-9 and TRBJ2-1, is DTGVSQNPRHKITKRGQNVTFRCDPISEHNRLYWYRQTLGQGPEFLTYFQNEAQLEKSRLLSDRFSAERPKGSFSTLEIQRTEQGDSAMYLCASSLVLVSGSSYNEQFFGPGTRLTVL.

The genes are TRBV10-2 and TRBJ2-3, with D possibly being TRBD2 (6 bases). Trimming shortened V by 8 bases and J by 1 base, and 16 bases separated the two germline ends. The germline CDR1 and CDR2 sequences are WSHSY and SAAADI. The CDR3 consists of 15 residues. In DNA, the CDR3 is TGCGCCAGCCTCGGTTGCGGGACTGGCACAGATACGCAGTATTTT. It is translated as CASLGCGTGTDTQYF.

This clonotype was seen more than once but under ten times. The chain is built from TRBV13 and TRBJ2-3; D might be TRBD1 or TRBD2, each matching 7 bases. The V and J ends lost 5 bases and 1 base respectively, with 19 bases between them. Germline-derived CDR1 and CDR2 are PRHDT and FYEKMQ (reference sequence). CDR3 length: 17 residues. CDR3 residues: CASSQSAGGRGTDTQYF. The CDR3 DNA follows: TGTGCCAGCAGCCAATCGGCAGGGGGGAGGGGCACAGATACGCAGTATTTT.

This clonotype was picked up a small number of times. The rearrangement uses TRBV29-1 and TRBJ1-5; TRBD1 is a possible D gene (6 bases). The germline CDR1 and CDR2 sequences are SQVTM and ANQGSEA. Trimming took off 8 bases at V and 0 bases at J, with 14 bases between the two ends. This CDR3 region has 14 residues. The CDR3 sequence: CSFTTGNSNQPQHF. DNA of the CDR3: TGCAGCTTTACAACAGGGAATAGCAATCAGCCCCAGCATTTT.

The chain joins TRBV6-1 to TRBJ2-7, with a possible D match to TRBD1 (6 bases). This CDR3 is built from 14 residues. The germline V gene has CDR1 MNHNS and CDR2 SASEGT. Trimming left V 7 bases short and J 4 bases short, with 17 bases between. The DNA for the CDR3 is TGTGCCAGCAAAGAACAGGGAATGGGTTACGAGCAGTACTTC. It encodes CASKEQGMGYEQYF.

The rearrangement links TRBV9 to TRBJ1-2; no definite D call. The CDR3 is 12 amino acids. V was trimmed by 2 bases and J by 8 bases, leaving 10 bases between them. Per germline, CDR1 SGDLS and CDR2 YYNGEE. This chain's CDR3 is CASSVGSSGYTF. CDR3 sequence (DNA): TGTGCCAGCAGCGTGGGTTCTAGCGGCTACACCTTC. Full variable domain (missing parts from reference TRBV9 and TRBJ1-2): DSGVTQTPKHLITATGQRVTLRCSPRSGDLSVYWYQQSLDQGLQFLIQYYNGEERAKGNILERFSAQQFPDLHSELNLSSLELGDSALYFCASSVGSSGYTFGSGTRLTVV.

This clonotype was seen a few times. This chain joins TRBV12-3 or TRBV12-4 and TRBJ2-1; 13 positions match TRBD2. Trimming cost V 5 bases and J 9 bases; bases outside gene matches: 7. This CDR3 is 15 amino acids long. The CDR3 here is CASSHWTSGGGEQFF. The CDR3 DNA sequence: TGTGCCAGCAGTCACTGGACTAGCGGGGGCGGTGAGCAGTTCTTC.

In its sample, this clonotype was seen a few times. CDR3 amino acids: CSARWPTGTADTQYF. The CDR3 bases are TGCAGTGCTAGGTGGCCGACGGGAACCGCAGATACGCAGTATTTT. The V gene is TRBV20-1, the J gene TRBJ2-3; TRBD2 is a possible D gene (5 bases). The V and J ends lost 3 bases and 4 bases respectively, with 17 bases between them. CDR1 and CDR2 from the germline V gene are DFQATT and SNEGSKA (reference sequence). The CDR3 length is 15 residues.